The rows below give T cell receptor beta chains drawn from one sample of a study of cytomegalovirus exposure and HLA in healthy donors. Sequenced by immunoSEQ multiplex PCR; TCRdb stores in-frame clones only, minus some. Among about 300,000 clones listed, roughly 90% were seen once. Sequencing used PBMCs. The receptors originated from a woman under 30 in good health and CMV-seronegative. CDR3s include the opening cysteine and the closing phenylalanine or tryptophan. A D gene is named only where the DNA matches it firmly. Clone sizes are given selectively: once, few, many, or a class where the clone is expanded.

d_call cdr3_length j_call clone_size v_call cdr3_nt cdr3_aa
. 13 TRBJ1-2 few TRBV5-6 TGTGCCAGCAGCCGACAGGCTAACTATGGCTACACCTTC CASSRQANYGYTF
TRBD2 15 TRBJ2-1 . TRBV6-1 TGTGCCACAACCGATAGCGGGAGGGCTTGGTATGAGCAGTTCTTC CATTDSGRAWYEQFF
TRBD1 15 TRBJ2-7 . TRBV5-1 TGCGCCAGCAGCTTGGTGGGACAGGGGACTCGTGAGCAGTACTTC CASSLVGQGTREQYF
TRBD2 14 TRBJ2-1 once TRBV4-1 TGCGCCACCGCGGGACTACCGGGTTTGCATGAGCAGTTCTTC CATAGLPGLHEQFF
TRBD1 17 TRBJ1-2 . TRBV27 TGTGCCAGCAGTTTATCGATCGCTCAGGGGGACCGCTATGGCTACACCTTC CASSLSIAQGDRYGYTF
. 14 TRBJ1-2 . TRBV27 TGTGCCAGCAGTCGCAACGGGTTTCAGTATGGCTACACCTTC CASSRNGFQYGYTF
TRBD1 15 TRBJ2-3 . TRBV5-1 TGCGCCAGCAGCAAGGGACAGGTTCGCCCAGATACGCAGTATTTT CASSKGQVRPDTQYF
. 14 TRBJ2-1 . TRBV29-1 TGCAGCGTTGATGAGGGAGCCGTCTACAATGAGCAGTTCTTC CSVDEGAVYNEQFF
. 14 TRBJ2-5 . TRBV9 TGTGCCAGCAGCGTAGAATCTCGGGGAGAGACCCAGTACTTC CASSVESRGETQYF
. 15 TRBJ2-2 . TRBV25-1 TGTGCCAGCACCCAGACAGGCGTGGCCACCGGGGAGCTGTTTTTT CASTQTGVATGELFF
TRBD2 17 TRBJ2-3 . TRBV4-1 TGCGCCAGCAGCCTGTCCCCGACTAGCGGAGTCACAGATACGCAGTATTTT CASSLSPTSGVTDTQYF
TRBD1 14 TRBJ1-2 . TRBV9 TGTGCCAGCAGCCCCCGGACAGGGAACTATGGCTACACCTTC CASSPRTGNYGYTF
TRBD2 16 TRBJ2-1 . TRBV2 TGTGCCAGCAGTGACAGATCGGGCGGGAGGGGGAATGAGCAGTTCTTC CASSDRSGGRGNEQFF
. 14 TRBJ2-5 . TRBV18 TGTGCCAGCTCACCACCGGGGCAGCAAGAGACCCAGTACTTC CASSPPGQQETQYF
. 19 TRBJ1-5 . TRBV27 TGTGCCAGCAGTTTATCAGGGCGGGGACCCGAGCTTAGCAATCAGCCCCAGCATTTT CASSLSGRGPELSNQPQHF
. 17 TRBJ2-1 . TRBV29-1 TGCAGCGTTGAAGAAGGAAGGGGTACACCCCTATGGGATCCGCAGTTCTTC CSVEEGRGTPLWDPQFF
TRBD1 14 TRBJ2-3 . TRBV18 TGTGCCAGCGGGACAGGGGGCGGAACAGATACGCAGTATTTT CASGTGGGTDTQYF
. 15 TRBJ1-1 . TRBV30 TGTGCCTGGAGTTCCCGACAGGCGATGAACACTGAAGCTTTCTTT CAWSSRQAMNTEAFF